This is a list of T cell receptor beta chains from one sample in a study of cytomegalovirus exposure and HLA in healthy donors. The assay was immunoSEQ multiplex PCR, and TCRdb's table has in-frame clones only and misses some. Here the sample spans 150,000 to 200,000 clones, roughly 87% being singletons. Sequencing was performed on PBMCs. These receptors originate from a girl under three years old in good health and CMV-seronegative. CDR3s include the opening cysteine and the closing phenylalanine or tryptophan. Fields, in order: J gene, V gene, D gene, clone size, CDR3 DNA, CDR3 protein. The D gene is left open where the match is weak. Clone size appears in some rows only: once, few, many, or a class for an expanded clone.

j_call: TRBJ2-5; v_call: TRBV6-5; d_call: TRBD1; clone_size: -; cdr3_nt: TGTGCCAGCAGCCTTAGGGGGCGAAAAGAGACCCAGTACTTC; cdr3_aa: CASSLRGRKETQYF
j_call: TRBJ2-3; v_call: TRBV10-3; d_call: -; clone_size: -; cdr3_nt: TGTGCCATCAGCCGAACAGGTAGCACAGATACGCAGTATTTT; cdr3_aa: CAISRTGSTDTQYF
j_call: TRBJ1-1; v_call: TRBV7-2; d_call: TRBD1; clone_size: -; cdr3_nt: TGTGCCAGCAGCTTAGCGGGACAGGCGTCTGAAGCTTTCTTT; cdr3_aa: CASSLAGQASEAFF
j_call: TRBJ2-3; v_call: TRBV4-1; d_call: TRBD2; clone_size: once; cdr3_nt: TGCGCCAGCAGCCAAGTGACTAGCGGGGGGACAGATACGCAGTATTTT; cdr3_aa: CASSQVTSGGTDTQYF
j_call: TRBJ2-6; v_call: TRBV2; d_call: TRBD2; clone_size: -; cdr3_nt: TGTGCCAGCAGTGTTCGGGGGGATGGGGCCAACGTCCTGACTTTC; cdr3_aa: CASSVRGDGANVLTF
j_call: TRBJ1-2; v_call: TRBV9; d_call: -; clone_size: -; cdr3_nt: TGTGCCAGCAGCGCACATCAGGACGGGGTCGGCGGCTACACCTTC; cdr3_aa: CASSAHQDGVGGYTF
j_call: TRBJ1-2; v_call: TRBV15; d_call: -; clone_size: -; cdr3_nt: TGTGCCACCAGCCTGGGTTTCGGGGGAGGTGGCTACACCTTC; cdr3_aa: CATSLGFGGGGYTF
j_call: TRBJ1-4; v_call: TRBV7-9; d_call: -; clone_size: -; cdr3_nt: TGTGCCAGCAGCTTAGAGCGAGGTGAAAAACTGTTTTTT; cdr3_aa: CASSLERGEKLFF
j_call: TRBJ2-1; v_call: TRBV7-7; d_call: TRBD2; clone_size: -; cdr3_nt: TGTGCTAGCAGCTTAGGACTAGCGGGCCTCAATGAGCAGTTCTTC; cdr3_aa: CASSLGLAGLNEQFF
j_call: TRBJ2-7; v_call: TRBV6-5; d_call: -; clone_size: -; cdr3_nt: TGTGCCAGCAGTTACGAGGGCAGCTCCTACGAGCAGTACTTC; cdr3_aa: CASSYEGSSYEQYF
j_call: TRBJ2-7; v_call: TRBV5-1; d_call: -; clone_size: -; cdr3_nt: TGCGCCAGCAGCTTGGGTGTCGCCTACGAGCAGTACTTC; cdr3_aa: CASSLGVAYEQYF
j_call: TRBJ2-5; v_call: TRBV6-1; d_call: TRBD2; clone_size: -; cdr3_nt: TGTGCCAGCAGTGAAGCAGCGGGGGGCAGAGAGACCCAGTACTTC; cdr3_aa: CASSEAAGGRETQYF
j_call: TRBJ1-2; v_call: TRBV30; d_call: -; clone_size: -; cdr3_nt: TGTGCCTGGGAAACAGGAATGATTAACTATGGCTACACCTTC; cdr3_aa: CAWETGMINYGYTF
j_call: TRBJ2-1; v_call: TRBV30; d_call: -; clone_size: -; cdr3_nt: TGTGCCTGGAGTGTATACGCGGAGCAGTTCTTC; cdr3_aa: CAWSVYAEQFF
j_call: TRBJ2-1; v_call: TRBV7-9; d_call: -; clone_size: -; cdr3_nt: TGTGCCAGCAGAGGGGGGGCAGAAAGGGGGAATGAGCAGTTCTTC; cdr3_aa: CASRGGAERGNEQFF
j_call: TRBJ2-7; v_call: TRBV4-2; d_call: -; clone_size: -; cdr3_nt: TGTGCCAGCAGCCAAACTAGGACCGACGTGTGGGAGCAGTACTTC; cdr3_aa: CASSQTRTDVWEQYF
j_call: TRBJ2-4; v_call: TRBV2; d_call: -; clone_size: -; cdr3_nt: TGTGCCAGCAGTCTCGTTTTCCTAGCCAAAAACATTCAGTACTTC; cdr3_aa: CASSLVFLAKNIQYF
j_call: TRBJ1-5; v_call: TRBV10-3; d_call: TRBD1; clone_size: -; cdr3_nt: TGTGCCATCAGTGGCACAGGGGATCAGCCCCAGCATTTT; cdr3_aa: CAISGTGDQPQHF
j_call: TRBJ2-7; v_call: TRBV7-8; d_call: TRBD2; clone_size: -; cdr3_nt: TGTGCCAGCAGCTTAGAGGGGACTAGCGGGAGCTACGAGCAGTACTTC; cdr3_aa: CASSLEGTSGSYEQYF
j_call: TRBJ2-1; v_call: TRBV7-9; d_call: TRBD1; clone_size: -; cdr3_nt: TGTTCCAGCAGCTTTGGAACAGGGGCCGCCTACAATGAGCAGTTCTTC; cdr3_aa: CSSSFGTGAAYNEQFF
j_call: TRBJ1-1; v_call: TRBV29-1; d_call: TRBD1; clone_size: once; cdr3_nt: TGCAGCGCCATGACAGGGTGGGACACTGAAGCTTTCTTT; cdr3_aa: CSAMTGWDTEAFF
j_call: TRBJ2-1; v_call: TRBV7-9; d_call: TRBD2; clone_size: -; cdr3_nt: TGTGCCAGCAGCTTAAACGACTGGCGGGGGGCGTTCAATGAGCAGTTCTTC; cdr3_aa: CASSLNDWRGAFNEQFF
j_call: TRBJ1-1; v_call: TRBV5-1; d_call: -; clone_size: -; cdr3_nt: TGCGCCAGCAGCTCGATGACAGATAACACTGAAGCTTTCTTT; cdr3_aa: CASSSMTDNTEAFF
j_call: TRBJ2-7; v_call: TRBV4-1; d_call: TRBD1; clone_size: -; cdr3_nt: TGCGCCAGCAGCCCCTGGGCAGGGGGCTACGAGCAGTACTTC; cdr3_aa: CASSPWAGGYEQYF
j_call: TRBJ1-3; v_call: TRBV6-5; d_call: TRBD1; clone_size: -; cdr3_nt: TGTGCCAGCAGTTACGGGGACAGATTCTCTGGAAACACCATATATTTT; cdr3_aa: CASSYGDRFSGNTIYF
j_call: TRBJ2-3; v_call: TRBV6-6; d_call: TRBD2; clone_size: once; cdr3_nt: TGTGCCAGCAGACCGGCGGGGGGGCGAACAGATACGCAGTATTTT; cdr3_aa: CASRPAGGRTDTQYF
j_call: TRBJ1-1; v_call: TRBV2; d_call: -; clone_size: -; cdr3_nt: TGTGCCAGCAGTGAAGTCCAGGGCACTGAAGCTTTCTTT; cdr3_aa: CASSEVQGTEAFF
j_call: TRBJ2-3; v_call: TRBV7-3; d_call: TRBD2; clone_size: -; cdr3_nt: TGTGCCAGCAGCTTTCGCGGGAGATACACAGATACGCAGTATTTT; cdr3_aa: CASSFRGRYTDTQYF
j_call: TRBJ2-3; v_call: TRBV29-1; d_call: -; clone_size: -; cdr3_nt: TGCAGTCATTCGACCGGGGCAGATACGCAGTATTTT; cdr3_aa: CSHSTGADTQYF
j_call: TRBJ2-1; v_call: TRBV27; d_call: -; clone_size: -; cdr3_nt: TGTGCCAGCAGCCAGTACAGGACCTCCTACAATGAGCAGTTCTTC; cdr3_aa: CASSQYRTSYNEQFF
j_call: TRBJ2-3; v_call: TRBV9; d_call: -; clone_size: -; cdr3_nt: TGTGCCAGCAGCCCGAGTTATGAAGATACGCAGTATTTT; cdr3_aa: CASSPSYEDTQYF
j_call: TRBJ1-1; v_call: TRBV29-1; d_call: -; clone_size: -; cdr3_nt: TGCAGCGGATCAGGGTTGAACACTGAAGCTTTCTTT; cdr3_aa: CSGSGLNTEAFF
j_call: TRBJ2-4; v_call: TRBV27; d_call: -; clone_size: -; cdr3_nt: TGTGCCAGCGGCCTCGAGACAGCGGGAAACATTCAGTACTTC; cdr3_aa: CASGLETAGNIQYF
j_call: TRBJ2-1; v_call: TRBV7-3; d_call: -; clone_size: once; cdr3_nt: TGTGCCAGCAGCTTAACTAGCGCCATTTACAATGAGCAGTTCTTC; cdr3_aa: CASSLTSAIYNEQFF
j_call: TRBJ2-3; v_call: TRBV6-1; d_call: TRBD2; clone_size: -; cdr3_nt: TGTGCCAGCAGTGAAACCCGGACTAGCGGGACAGATACGCAGTATTTT; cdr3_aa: CASSETRTSGTDTQYF
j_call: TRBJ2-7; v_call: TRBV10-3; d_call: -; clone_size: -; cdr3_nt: TGTGCCATCGGCGGGGTCTACGAGCAGTACTTC; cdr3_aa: CAIGGVYEQYF
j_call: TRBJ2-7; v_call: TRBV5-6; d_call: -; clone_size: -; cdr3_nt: TGTGCCAGCAGCTTGGGGGGTAGCGGATCGTATACCTACGAGCAGTACTTC; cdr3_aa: CASSLGGSGSYTYEQYF
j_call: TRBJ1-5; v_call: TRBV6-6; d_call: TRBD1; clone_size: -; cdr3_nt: TGTGCCAGCAGTTACTTTACAGGGGGAGGGCAGCCCCAGCATTTT; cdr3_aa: CASSYFTGGGQPQHF
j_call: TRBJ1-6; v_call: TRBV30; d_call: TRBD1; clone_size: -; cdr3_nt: TGTGCCTGGAGTGTCGGGGACAGGGGCTATAATTCACCCCTCCACTTT; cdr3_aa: CAWSVGDRGYNSPLHF
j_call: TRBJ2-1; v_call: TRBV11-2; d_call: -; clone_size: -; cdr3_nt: TGTGCCAGCAGCTTAGAGAGCGTGCAGAGGGGGGGCAATGAGCAGTTCTTC; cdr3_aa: CASSLESVQRGGNEQFF
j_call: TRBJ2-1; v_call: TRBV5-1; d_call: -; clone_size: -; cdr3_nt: TGCGCCAGCAGCTTGGACGGGGGGCTTGAGCAGTTCTTC; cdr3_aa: CASSLDGGLEQFF
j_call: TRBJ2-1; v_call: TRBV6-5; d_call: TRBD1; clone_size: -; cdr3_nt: TGTGCCAGCAGTCCCGGGACAGGTGACAGTGAGCAGTTCTTC; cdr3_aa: CASSPGTGDSEQFF
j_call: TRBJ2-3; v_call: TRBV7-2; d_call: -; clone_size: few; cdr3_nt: TGTGCCAGCAGCTTAGTCCATCTATACACAGATACGCAGTATTTT; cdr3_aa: CASSLVHLYTDTQYF
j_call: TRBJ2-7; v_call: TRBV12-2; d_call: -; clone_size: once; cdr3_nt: TGTGCAAGGGATGGGACTAGCGCGACCTACGAGCAGTACTTC; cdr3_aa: CARDGTSATYEQYF
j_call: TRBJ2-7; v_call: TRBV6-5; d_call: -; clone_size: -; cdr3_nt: TGTGCCAGCAGTTACTCGTCCTCCCTCTCCTACGAGCAGTACTTC; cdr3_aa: CASSYSSSLSYEQYF
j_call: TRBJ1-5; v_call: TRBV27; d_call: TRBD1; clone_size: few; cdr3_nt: TGTGCCAGCAGTCTACGGACAGGGGGCAATCAGCCCCAGCATTTT; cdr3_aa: CASSLRTGGNQPQHF
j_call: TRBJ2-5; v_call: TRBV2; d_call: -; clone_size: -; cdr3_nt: TGTGCCAGCAAATCTAAGGAGACCCAGTACTTC; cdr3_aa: CASKSKETQYF
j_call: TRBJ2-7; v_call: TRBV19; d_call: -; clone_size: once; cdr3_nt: TGTGCCAGTAGTCCGACAGGTAGCTACGAGCAGTACTTC; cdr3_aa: CASSPTGSYEQYF
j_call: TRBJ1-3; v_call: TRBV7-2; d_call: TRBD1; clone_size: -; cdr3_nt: TGTGCCAGCAGCCAACGACAGGGTCGCAACACCATATATTTT; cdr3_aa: CASSQRQGRNTIYF
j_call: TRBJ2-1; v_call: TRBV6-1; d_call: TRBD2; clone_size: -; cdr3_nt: TGTGCCAGCAGCCGGACTAGCGGGAGGAACAATGAGCAGTTCTTC; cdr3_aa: CASSRTSGRNNEQFF
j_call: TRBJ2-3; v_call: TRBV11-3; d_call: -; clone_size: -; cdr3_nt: TGTGCCAGCAGCGAGACTAGTTGGGACACAGATACGCAGTATTTT; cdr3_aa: CASSETSWDTDTQYF
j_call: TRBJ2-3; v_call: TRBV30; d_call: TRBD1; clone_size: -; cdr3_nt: TGTGCCTGGAGTGCGCACGGGACAGACCAAGATACGCAGTATTTT; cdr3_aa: CAWSAHGTDQDTQYF
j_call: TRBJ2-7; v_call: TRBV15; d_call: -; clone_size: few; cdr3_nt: TGTGCCACCAGCAGAGTGGGGGGCGAGCAGTACTTC; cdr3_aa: CATSRVGGEQYF
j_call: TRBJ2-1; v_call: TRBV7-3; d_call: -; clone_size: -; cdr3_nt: TGTGCCAGCAGCCCCCTAGGGGGTAGCGAAGAGGATGAGCAGTTCTTC; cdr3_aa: CASSPLGGSEEDEQFF